This record concerns one TCR beta chain sequence. Its cognate antigen is unknown. These data originate in a study of cytomegalovirus exposure and HLA in healthy donors. CDR1 is SEHNR and CDR2 is FQNEAQ in the germline V gene (reference sequence). The CDR3 runs 14 residues. The trim removed 5 bases at V and 2 bases at J, leaving 6 bases unmatched. Study findings and constraints: In a later analysis, a missense DCLRE1C variant was linked to TCR beta V- and J-gene trimming. In a later analysis, productive TCRs from donors in an Asian-associated ancestry cluster reportedly carried fewer N-insertions than the cohort mean.

60 Vbeta and 13 Jbeta primers were used in PCR. Sequenced by immunoSEQ multiplex PCR; TCRdb stores in-frame clones only, minus some. The table includes about 130,000 clones, approximately 82% detected once. This TCR was sampled from a boy between 2 and 10 years old in good health and CMV-seronegative. Sequencing used PBMCs. The chain is built from TRBV7-9 and TRBJ2-7, with 7 bases that match TRBD1. The CDR3 sequence: CASSPGTVPYEQYF. CDR3 DNA sequence: TGTGCCAGCAGCCCTGGGACAGTTCCCTACGAGCAGTACTTC.